The present T cell receptor (beta chain) was sequenced within a study of T cells in localized non-small cell lung cancer. Sequencing was performed with immunoSEQ multiplex PCR; in TCRdb, only in-frame clones are kept and a portion is missing. The table lists about 35,000 clones, around 93% of them singletons. Note on this clone: The target antigen is unknown. Additional DNA sequences in this sample encode the identical CDR3.

Points from the study as a whole: Uninvolved neighboring lung showed the greatest T cell clonality, exceeding tumor. Adjacent lung was found to contain a median about 50 of the top 100 tumor clones.

Trimming left V 7 bases short and J 8 bases short, with 17 bases between. Looked up from germline, CDR1 is MNHNS and CDR2 is SASEGT. The CDR3 contains 13 residues. This chain connects TRBV6-1 to TRBJ1-2, with D possibly being TRBD1 (6 bases). The sample consisted of peripheral blood mononuclear cells, taken before any cancer treatment. The sequence derives from a female donor over 55 with stage II lung adenocarcinoma. The CDR3 sequence: CASKIGGGDGYTF. In DNA form, the CDR3 reads TGTGCCAGCAAAATAGGAGGGGGGGACGGCTACACCTTC.